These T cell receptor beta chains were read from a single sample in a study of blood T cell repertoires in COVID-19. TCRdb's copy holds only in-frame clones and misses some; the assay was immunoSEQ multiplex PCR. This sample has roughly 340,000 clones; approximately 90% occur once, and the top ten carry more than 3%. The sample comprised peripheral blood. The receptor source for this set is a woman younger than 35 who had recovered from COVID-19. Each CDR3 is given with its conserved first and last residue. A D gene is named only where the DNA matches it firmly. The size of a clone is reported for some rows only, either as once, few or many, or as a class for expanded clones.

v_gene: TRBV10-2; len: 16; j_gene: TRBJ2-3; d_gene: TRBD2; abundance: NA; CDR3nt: TGCGCCAGCAGTGAGTCAGCGGGAGTGGGGACAGATACGCAGTATTTT; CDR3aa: CASSESAGVGTDTQYF
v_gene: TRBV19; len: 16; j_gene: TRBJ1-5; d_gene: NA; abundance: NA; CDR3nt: TGTGCCAGTAGTATTGAGGTCAGCATTCGGAATCAGCCCCAGCATTTT; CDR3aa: CASSIEVSIRNQPQHF
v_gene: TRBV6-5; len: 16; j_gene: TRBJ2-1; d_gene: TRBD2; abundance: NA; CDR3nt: TGTGCCAGCAGTTACTCGACCGGGACTAGCGTCAATGAGCAGTTCTTC; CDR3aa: CASSYSTGTSVNEQFF
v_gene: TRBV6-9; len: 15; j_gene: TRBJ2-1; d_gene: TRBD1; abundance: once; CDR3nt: TGTGCCAGCAGTTACAACAGGGGCCATTACAATGAGCAGTTCTTC; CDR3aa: CASSYNRGHYNEQFF
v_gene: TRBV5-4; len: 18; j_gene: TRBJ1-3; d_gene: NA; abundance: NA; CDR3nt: TGTGCCAGCAGCTCATCGGGGGGCGTCAGAGGAGCTGGAAACACCATATATTTT; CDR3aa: CASSSSGGVRGAGNTIYF
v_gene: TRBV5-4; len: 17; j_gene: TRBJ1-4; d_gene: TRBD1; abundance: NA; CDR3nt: TGTGCCAGCAGCTTGGGACAGGGGGCTGGCTCGGAGGAAAAACTGTTTTTT; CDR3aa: CASSLGQGAGSEEKLFF
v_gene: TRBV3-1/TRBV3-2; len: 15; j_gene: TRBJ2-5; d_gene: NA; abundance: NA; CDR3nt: TGTGCCAGCAGCCCACCGGGGGACCTCCAAGAGACCCAGTACTTC; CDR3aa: CASSPPGDLQETQYF
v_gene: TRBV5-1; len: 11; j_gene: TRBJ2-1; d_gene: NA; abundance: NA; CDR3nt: TGCGCCAGCAGCTTGGCACTAGTCCAGTTCTTC; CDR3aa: CASSLALVQFF
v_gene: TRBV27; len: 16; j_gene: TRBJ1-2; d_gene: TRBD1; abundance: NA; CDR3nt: TGTGCCACCGCCTTCTTGTACAGGGGGAGAGGGTATGGCTACACCTTC; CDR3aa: CATAFLYRGRGYGYTF
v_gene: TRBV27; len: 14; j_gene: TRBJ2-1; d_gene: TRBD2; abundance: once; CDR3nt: TGTGCCAGCAGCTTTAGCGGGAGTCGGAATGAGCAGTTCTTC; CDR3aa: CASSFSGSRNEQFF
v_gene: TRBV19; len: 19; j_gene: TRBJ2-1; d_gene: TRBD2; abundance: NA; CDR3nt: TGTGCCAGTAGTATGTCGGCGGGGTCGGCTAGCGGGCTCCACAATGAACAGTTCTTC; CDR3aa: CASSMSAGSASGLHNEQFF
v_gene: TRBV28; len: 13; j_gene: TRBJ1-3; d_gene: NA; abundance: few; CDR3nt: TGTGCCAGCAGTTCCTGGAGTGGAAACACCATATATTTT; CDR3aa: CASSSWSGNTIYF